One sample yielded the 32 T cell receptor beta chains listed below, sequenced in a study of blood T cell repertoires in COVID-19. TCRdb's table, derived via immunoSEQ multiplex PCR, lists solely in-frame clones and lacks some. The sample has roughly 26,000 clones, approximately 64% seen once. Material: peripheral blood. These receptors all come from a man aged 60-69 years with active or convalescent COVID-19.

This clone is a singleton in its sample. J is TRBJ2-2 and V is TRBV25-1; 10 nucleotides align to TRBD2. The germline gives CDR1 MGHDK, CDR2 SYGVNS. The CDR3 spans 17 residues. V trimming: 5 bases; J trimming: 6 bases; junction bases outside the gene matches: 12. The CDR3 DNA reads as TGTGCCAGCAGTAGGGGGGCTAGCGGGAGTCGGGCCGGGGAGCTGTTTTTT. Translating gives CASSRGASGSRAGELFF.

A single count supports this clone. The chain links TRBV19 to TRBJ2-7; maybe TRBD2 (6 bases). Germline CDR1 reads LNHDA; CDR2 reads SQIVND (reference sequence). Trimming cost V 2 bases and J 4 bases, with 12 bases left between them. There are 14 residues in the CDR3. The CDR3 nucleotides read TGTGCCAGTAGTATAACAGCGGGCGGATACGAGCAGTACTTC. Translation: CASSITAGGYEQYF. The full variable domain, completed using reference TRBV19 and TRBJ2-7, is DGGITQSPKYLFRKEGQNVTLSCEQNLNHDAMYWYRQDPGQGLRLIYYSQIVNDFQKGDIAEGYSVSREKKESFPLTVTSAQKNPTAFYLCASSITAGGYEQYFGPGTRLTVT.

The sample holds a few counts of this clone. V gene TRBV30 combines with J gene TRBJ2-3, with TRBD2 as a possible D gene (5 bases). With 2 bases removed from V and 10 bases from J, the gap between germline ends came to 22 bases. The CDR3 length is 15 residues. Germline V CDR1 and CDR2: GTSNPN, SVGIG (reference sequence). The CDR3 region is CAWSRGSLTWVAQYF. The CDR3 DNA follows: TGTGCCTGGAGTCGAGGGTCCTTAACCTGGGTGGCGCAGTATTTT.

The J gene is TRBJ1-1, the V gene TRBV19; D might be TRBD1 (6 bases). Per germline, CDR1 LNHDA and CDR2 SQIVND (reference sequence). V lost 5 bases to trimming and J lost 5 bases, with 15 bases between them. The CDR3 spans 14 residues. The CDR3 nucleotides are TGTGCCAGTAGTGAGTGGGGGCCGACAACTGAAGCTTTCTTT. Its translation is CASSEWGPTTEAFF.

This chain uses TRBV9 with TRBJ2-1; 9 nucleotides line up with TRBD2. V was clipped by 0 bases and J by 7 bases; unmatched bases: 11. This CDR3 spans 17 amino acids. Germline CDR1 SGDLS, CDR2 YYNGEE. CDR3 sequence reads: CASSVDPLAGVRNEQFF. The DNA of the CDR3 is TGTGCCAGCAGCGTAGACCCATTAGCGGGAGTTCGGAATGAGCAGTTCTTC.

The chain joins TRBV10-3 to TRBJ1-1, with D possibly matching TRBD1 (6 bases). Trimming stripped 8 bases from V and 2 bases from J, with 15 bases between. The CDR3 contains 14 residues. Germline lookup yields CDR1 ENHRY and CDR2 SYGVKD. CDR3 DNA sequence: TGTGCCATCGGGGGGGGCGGAAAAAACACTGAAGCTTTCTTT. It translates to CAIGGGGKNTEAFF.

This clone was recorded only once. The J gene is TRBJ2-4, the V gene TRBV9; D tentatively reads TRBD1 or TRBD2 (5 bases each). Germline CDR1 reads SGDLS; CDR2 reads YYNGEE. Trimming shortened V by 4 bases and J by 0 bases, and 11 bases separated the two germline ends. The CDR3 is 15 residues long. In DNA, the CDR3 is TGTGCCAGCAGCCTAGCAGGGCTAGCCAAAAACATTCAGTACTTC. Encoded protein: CASSLAGLAKNIQYF.

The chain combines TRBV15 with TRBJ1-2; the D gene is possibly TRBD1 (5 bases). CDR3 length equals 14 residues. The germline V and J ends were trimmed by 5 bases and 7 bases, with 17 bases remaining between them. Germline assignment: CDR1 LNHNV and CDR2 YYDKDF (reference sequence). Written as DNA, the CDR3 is TGTGCCACCAGCGCAGTGGCAGGGCGGGGTGGCTACACCTTC. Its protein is CATSAVAGRGGYTF.

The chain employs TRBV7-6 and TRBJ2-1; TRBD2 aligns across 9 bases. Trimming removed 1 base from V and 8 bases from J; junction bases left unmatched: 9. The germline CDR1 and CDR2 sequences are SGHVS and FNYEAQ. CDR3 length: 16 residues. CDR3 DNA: TGTGCCAGCAGCTTAGGTCCTAGCGGGAAGGGGTATGAGCAGTTCTTC. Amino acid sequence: CASSLGPSGKGYEQFF.

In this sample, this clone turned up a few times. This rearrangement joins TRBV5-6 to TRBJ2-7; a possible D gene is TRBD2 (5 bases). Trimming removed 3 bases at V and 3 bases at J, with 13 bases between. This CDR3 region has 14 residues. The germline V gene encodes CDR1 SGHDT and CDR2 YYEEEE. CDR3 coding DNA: TGTGCCAGCAGCTGGGAAGGAGGAGGCTACGAGCAGTACTTC. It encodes CASSWEGGGYEQYF.

This CDR3 reads CATRTQGAETQYF. CDR3 nucleotides: TGTGCCACCCGGACGCAGGGGGCAGAGACCCAGTACTTC. V usage is TRBV19 and J usage is TRBJ2-5; 8 bases align to TRBD1. The V segment lost 10 bases and the J segment 4 bases; nucleotides outside the gene matches: 8. CDR1 and CDR2 from the germline V gene are LNHDA and SQIVND (reference sequence). This CDR3 spans 13 amino acids.

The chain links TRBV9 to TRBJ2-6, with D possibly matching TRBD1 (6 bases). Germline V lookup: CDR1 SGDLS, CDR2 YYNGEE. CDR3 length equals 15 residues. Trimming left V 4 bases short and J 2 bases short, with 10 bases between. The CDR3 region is CASSHYRAGANVLTF. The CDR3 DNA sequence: TGTGCCAGCAGCCATTACAGGGCTGGGGCCAACGTCCTGACTTTC.

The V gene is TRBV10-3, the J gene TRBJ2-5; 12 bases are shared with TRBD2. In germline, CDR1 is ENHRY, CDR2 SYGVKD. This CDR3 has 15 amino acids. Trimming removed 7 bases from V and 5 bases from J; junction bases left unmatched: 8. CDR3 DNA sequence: TGTGCCATCACCTCTAGCGGGAGGGCCGGCGAGACCCAGTACTTC. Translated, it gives CAITSSGRAGETQYF.

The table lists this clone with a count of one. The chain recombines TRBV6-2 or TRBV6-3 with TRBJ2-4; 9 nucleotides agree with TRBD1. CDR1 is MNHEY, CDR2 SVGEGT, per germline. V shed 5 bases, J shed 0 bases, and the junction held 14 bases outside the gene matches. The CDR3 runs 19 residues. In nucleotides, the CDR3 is TGTGCCAGCAGTGCGAGACAGGGGGGCGTTCTTCTAGCCAAAAACATTCAGTACTTC. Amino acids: CASSARQGGVLLAKNIQYF.

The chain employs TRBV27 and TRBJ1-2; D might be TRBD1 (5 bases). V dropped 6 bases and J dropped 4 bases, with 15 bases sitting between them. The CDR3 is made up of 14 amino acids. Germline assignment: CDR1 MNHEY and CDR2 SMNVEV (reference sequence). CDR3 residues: CASRRQQEPYGYTF. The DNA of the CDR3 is TGTGCCAGCAGGAGGCAACAGGAACCCTATGGCTACACCTTC.

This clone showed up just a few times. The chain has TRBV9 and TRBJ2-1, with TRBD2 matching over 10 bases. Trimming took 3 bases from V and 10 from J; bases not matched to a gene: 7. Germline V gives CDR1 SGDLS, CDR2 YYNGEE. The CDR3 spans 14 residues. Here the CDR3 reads CASSGGGLAREQFF. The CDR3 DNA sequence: TGTGCCAGCAGCGGTGGGGGACTAGCGAGGGAGCAGTTCTTC.

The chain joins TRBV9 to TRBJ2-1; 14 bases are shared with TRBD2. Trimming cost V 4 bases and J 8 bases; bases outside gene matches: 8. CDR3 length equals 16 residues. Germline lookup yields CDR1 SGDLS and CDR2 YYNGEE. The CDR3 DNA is TGTGCCAGCAGCTCGACCGGGACTAGCGGGGGTCATGAGCAGTTCTTC. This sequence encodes CASSSTGTSGGHEQFF.

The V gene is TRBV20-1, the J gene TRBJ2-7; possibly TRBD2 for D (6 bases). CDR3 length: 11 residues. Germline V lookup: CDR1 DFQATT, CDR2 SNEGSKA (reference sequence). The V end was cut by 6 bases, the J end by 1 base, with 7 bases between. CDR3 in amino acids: CSASGSYEQYF. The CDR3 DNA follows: TGCAGTGCCAGCGGGTCCTACGAGCAGTACTTC.

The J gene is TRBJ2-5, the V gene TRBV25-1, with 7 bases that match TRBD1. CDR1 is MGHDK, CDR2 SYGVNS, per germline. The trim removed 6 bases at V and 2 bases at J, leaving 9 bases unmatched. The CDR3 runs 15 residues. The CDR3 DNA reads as TGTGCCAGCAGCCAAGGGACAGTCGTTCAAGAGACCCAGTACTTC. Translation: CASSQGTVVQETQYF.

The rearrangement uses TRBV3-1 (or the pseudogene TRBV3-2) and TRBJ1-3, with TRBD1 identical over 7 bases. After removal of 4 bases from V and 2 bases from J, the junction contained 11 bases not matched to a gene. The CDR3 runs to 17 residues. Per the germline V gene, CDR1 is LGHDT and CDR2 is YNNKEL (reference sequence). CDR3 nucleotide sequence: TGTGCCAGCAGCCCACGGACAGGAGCCCTCCCTGGAAACACCATATATTTT. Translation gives CASSPRTGALPGNTIYF.

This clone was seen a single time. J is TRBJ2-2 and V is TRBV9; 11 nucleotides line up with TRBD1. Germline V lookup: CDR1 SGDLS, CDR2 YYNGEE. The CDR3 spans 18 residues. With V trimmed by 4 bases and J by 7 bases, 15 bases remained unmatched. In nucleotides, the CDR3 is TGTGCCAGCAGCACCTTCCGGAGGACAGGGGGCGTCGGCGGGGAGCTGTTTTTT. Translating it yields CASSTFRRTGGVGGELFF.

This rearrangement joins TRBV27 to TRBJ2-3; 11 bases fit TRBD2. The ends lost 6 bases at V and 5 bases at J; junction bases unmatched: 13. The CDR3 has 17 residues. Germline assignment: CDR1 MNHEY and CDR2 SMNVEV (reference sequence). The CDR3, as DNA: TGTGCCAGCAGCCTACTTCGACTAGCGGGAAGGGGAGATACGCAGTATTTT. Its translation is CASSLLRLAGRGDTQYF.

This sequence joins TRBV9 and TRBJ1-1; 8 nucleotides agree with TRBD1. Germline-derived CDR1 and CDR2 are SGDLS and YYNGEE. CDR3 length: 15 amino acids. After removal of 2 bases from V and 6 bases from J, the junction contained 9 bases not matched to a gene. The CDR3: CASSVRPGQDSEAFF. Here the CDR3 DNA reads TGTGCCAGCAGCGTGAGACCGGGACAGGACTCTGAAGCTTTCTTT.

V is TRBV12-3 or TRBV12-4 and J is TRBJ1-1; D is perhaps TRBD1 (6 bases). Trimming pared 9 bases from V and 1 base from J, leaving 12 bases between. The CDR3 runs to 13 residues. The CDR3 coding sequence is TGTGCCAGACCGACAGGACGGAACACTGAAGCTTTCTTT. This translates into CARPTGRNTEAFF.

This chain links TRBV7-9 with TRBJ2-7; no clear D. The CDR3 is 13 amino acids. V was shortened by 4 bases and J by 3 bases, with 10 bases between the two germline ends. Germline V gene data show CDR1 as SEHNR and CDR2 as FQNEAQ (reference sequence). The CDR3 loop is CASSSTRHYEQYF. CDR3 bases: TGTGCCAGCAGCTCGACTCGCCACTACGAGCAGTACTTC.

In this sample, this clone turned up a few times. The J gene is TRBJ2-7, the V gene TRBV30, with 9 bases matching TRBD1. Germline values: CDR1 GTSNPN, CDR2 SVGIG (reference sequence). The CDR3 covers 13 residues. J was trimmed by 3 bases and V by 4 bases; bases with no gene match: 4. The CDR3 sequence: CAWNPTGGYEQYF. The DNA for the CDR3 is TGTGCCTGGAACCCGACAGGGGGCTACGAGCAGTACTTC. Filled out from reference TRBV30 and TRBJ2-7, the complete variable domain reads SQTIHQWPATLVQPVGSPLSLECTVEGTSNPNLYWYRQAAGRGLQLLFYSVGIGQISSEVPQNLSASRPQDRQFILSSKKLLLSDSGFYLCAWNPTGGYEQYFGPGTRLTVT.

The CDR3 is CASSVEGRGLDTQYF. The CDR3 bases are TGTGCCAGCAGCGTAGAGGGCAGGGGGCTGGATACGCAGTATTTT. This chain links TRBV9 with TRBJ2-3, with 8 bases fitting TRBD1. The CDR3 consists of 15 residues. Unmatched junction bases numbered 6, after V lost 0 bases and J lost 6 bases. CDR1 is SGDLS, CDR2 YYNGEE, per germline.

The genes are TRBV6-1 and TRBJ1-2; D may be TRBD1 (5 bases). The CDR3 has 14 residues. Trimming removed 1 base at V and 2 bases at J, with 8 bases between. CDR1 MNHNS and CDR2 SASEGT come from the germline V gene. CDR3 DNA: TGTGCCAGCAGTGAAGGGGCAGGGAACTATGGCTACACCTTC. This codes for CASSEGAGNYGYTF.

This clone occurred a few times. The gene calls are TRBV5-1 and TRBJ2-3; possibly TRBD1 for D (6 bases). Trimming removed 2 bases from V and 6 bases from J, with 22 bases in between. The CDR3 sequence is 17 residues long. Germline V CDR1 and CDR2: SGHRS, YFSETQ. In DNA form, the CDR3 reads TGCGCCAGCAGCTTATCCCCGACAGGTCGTGTGGAGGATACGCAGTATTTT. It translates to CASSLSPTGRVEDTQYF.

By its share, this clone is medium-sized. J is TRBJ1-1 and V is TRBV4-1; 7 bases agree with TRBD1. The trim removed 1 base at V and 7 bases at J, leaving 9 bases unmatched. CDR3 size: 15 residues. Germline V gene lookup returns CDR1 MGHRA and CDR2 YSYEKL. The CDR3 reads CASSQAAGGQDEAFF. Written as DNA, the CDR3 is TGCGCCAGCAGCCAAGCCGCCGGTGGACAGGATGAAGCTTTCTTT.

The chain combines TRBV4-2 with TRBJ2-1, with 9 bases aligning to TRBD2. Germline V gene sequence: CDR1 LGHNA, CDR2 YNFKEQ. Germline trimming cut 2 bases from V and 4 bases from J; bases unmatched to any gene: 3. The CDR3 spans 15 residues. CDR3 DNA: TGTGCCAGCAGCCAAAGACTAGCGGCATACAATGAGCAGTTCTTC. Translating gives CASSQRLAAYNEQFF.

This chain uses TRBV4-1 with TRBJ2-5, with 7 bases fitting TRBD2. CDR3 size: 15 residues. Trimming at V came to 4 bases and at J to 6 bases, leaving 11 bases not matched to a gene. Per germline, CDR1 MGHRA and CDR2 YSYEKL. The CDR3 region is CASSPRGGRPKTQYF. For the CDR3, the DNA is TGCGCCAGCAGCCCCCGGGGAGGGAGGCCGAAGACCCAGTACTTC.